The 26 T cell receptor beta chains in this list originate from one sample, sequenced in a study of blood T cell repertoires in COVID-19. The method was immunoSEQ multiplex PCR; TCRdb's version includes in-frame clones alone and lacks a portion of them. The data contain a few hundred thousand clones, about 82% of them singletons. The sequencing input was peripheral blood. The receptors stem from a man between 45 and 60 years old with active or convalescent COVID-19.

CDR3 sequence: CASSPPRTSDEQYF. The CDR3 DNA is TGTGCCAGCTCACCACCCAGGACTAGCGACGAGCAGTACTTC. This chain joins TRBV18 and TRBJ2-7; TRBD2 aligns across 9 bases. The CDR3 is 14 amino acids. V gave up 0 bases and J gave up 5 bases; unmatched junction bases: 2. Germline CDR1 reads KGHSH; CDR2 reads LQKENI. The full variable domain, its missing parts supplied by reference TRBV18 and TRBJ2-7, is NAGVMQNPRHLVRRRGQEARLRCSPMKGHSHVYWYRQLPEEGLKFMVYLQKENIIDESGMPKERFSAEFPKEGPSILRIQQVVRGDSAAYFCASSPPRTSDEQYFGPGTRLTVT.

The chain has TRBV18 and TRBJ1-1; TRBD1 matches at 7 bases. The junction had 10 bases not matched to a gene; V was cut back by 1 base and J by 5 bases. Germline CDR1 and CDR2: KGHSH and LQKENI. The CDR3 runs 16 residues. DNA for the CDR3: TGTGCCAGCTCACCACAGGGGGCCGGCACACAGACTGAAGCTTTCTTT. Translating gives CASSPQGAGTQTEAFF.

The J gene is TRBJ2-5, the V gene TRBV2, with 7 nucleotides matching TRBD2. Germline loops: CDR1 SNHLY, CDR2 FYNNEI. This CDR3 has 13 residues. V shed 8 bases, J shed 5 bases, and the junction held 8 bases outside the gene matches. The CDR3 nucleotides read TGTGCCAGCCCCCCCGGGGGAGGGGAGACCCAGTACTTC. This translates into CASPPGGGETQYF.

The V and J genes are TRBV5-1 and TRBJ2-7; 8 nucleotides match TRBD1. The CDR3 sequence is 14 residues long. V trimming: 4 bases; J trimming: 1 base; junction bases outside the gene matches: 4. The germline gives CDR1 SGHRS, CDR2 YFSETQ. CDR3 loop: CASSRTGGSYEQYF. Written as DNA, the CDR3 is TGCGCCAGCAGCCGAACAGGGGGGTCCTACGAGCAGTACTTC.

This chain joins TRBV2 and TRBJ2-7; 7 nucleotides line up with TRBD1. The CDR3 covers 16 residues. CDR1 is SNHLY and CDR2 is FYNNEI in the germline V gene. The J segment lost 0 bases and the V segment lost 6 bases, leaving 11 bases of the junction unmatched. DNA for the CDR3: TGTGCCAGCAGAAGGGACAGAACTAAAATCTCCTACGAGCAGTACTTC. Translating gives CASRRDRTKISYEQYF.

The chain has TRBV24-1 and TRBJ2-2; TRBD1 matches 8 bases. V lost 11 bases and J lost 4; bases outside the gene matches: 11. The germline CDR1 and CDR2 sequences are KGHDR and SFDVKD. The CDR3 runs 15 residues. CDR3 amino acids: CANGSSDRGTGELFF. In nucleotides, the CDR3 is TGTGCCAACGGGTCCAGTGACAGGGGCACCGGGGAGCTGTTTTTT.

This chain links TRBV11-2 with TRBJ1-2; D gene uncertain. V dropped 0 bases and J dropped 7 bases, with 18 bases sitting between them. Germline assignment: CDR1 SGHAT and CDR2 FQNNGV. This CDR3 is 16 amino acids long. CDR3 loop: CASSLDSGRPQVGYTF. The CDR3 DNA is TGTGCCAGCAGCTTAGATTCCGGGAGGCCCCAGGTTGGCTACACCTTC. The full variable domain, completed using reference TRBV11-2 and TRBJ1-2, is EAGVAQSPRYKIIEKRQSVAFWCNPISGHATLYWYQQILGQGPKLLIQFQNNGVVDDSQLPKDRFSAERLKGVDSTLKIQPAKLEDSAVYLCASSLDSGRPQVGYTFGSGTRLTVV.

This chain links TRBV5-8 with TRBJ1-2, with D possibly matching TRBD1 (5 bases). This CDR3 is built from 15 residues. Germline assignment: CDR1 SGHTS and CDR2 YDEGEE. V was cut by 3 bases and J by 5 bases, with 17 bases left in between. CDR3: CASSSPSTEIYGYTF. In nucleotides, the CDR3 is TGTGCCAGCAGCTCCCCTTCGACAGAAATTTATGGCTACACCTTC. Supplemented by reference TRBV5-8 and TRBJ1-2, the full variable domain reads EAGVTQSPTHLIKTRGQQATLRCSPISGHTSVYWYQQALGLGLQFLLWYDEGEERNRGNFPPRFSGRQFPNYSSELNVNALELEDSALYLCASSSPSTEIYGYTFGSGTRLTVV.

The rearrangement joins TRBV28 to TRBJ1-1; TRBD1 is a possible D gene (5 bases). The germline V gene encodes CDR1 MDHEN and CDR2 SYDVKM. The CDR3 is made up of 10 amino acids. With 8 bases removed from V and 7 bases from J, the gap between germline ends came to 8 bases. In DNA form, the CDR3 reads TGTGCCAGCGACGGGGGTGAAGCTTTCTTT. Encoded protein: CASDGGEAFF.

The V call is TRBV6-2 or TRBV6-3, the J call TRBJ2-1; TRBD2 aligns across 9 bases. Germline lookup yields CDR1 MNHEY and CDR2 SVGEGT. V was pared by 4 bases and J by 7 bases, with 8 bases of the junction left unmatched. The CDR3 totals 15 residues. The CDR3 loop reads CASSLVGLAMNEQFF. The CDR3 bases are TGTGCCAGCAGTTTGGTAGGACTAGCGATGAATGAGCAGTTCTTC.

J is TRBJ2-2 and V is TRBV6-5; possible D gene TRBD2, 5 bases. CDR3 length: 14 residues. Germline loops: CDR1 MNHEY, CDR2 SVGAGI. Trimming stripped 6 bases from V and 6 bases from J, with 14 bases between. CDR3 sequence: CASRSTLVAGELFF. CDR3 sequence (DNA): TGTGCCAGCAGATCTACACTAGTGGCCGGGGAGCTGTTTTTT.

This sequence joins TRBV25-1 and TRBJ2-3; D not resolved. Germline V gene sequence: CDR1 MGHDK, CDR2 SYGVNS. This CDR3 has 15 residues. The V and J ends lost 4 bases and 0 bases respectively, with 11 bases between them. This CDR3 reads CASSVFLTSTDTQYF. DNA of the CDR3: TGTGCCAGCAGTGTGTTCTTAACTAGCACAGATACGCAGTATTTT.

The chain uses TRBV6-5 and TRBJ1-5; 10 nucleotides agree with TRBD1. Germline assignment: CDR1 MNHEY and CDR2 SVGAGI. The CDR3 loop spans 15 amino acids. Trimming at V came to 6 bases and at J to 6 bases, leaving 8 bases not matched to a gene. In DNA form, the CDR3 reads TGTGCCAGCAGCTACGGACAGGGGGGACTTCAGCCCCAGCATTTT. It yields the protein CASSYGQGGLQPQHF.

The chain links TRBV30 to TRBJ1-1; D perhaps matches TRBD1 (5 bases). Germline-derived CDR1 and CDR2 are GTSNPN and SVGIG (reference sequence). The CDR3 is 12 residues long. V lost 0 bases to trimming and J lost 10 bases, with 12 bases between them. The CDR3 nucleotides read TGTGCCTGGAGTGTAAAGGGGCCGGGAGCTTTCTTT. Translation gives CAWSVKGPGAFF.

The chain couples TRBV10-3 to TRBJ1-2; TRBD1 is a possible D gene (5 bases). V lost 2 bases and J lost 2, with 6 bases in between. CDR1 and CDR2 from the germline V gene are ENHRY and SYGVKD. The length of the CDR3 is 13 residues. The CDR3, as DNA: TGTGCCATCAGTGAGGACAGAAACTATGGCTACACCTTC. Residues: CAISEDRNYGYTF.

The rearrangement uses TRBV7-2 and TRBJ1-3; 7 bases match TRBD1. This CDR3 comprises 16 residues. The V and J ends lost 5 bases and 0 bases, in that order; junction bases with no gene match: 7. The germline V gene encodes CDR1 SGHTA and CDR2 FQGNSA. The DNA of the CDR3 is TGTGCCAGCAGCCCTAGGACAGGAGCCTCTGGAAACACCATATATTTT. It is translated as CASSPRTGASGNTIYF.

CDR3 in amino acids: CASSPRPGIEAFF. In DNA form, the CDR3 reads TGTGCCAGCAGCCCCCGTCCGGGGATTGAAGCTTTCTTT. The chain employs TRBV7-2 and TRBJ1-1; D is unclear. The CDR3 is 13 residues long. V was cut by 5 bases and J by 7 bases, with 14 bases left in between. Germline V gene sequence: CDR1 SGHTA, CDR2 FQGNSA. Based on the CDR3 plus reference TRBV7-2 and TRBJ1-1, the full variable domain is GAGVSQSPSNKVTEKGKDVELRCDPISGHTALYWYRQSLGQGLEFLIYFQGNSAPDKSGLPSDRFSAERTGGSVSTLTIQRTQQEDSAVYLCASSPRPGIEAFFGQGTRLTVV.

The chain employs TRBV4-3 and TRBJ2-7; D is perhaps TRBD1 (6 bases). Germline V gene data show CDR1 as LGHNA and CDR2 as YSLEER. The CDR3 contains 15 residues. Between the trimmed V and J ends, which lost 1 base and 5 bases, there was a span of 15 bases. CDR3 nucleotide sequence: TGCGCCAGCAGCCAAGTGTACGCAGGGGTCCACGAGCAGTACTTC. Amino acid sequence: CASSQVYAGVHEQYF.

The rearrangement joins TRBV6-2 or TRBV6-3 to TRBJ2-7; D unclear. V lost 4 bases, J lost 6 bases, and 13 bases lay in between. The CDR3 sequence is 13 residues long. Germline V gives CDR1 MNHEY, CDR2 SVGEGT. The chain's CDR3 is CASSLLLGFEQYF. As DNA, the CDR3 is TGTGCCAGCAGTTTACTGCTCGGTTTCGAGCAGTACTTC.

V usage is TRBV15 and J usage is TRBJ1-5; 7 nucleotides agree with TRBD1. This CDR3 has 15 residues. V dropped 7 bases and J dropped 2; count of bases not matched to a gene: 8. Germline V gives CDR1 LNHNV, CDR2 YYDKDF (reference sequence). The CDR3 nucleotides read TGTGCCACCAACAAGGACAGGAGGGGCAATCAGCCCCAGCATTTT. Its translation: CATNKDRRGNQPQHF.

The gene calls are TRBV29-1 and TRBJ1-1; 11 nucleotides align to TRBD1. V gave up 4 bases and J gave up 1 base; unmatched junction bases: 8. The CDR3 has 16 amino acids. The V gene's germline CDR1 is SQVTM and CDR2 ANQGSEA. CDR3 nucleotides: TGCAGCGTTGGAGGACAGGGGGCGAATCCGAACACTGAAGCTTTCTTT. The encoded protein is CSVGGQGANPNTEAFF.

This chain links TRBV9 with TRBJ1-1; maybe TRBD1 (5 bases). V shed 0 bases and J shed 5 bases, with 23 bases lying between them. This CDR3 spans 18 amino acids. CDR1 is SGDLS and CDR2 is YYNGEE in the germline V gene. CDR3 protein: CASSVGAGTETLGTEAFF. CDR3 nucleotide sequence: TGTGCCAGCAGCGTAGGGGCCGGGACTGAGACCTTGGGGACTGAAGCTTTCTTT.

CDR3 loop: CASRPGQGFFSTDTQYF. CDR3 bases: TGTGCCAGTAGGCCGGGACAGGGGTTCTTTAGCACAGATACGCAGTATTTT. The gene calls are TRBV19 and TRBJ2-3, with TRBD1 matching over 10 bases. CDR1 and CDR2 from the germline V gene are LNHDA and SQIVND (reference sequence). The CDR3 contains 17 residues. V lost 6 bases to trimming and J lost 0 bases; unmatched junction nucleotides: 9.

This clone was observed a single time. The CDR3 nucleotides read TGTGCCAGCAGTCAAGGACAGGGGCAATATGGCTACACCTTC. It codes for CASSQGQGQYGYTF. The V and J genes are TRBV28 and TRBJ1-2; TRBD1 matches 9 bases. V gave up 5 bases and J gave up 5 bases; unmatched junction bases: 6. Germline CDR1 reads MDHEN; CDR2 reads SYDVKM. The CDR3 is 14 residues long.

This chain's CDR3 is CASSLNRGEQYF. The DNA for the CDR3 is TGCGCCAGCAGCTTGAACCGAGGGGAGCAGTACTTC. The rearrangement joins TRBV5-1 to TRBJ2-7, with D tentatively TRBD2 (5 bases). The CDR3 is 12 amino acids. V gave up 1 base and J gave up 7 bases, with 9 bases separating them. CDR1 is SGHRS, CDR2 YFSETQ, per germline.

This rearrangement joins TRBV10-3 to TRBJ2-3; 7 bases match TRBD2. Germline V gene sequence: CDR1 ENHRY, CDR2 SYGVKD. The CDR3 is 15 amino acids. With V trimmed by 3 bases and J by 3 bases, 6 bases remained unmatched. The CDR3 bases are TGTGCCATCAGTGACCGATGGGGAGGGACAGATACGCAGTATTTT. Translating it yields CAISDRWGGTDTQYF.